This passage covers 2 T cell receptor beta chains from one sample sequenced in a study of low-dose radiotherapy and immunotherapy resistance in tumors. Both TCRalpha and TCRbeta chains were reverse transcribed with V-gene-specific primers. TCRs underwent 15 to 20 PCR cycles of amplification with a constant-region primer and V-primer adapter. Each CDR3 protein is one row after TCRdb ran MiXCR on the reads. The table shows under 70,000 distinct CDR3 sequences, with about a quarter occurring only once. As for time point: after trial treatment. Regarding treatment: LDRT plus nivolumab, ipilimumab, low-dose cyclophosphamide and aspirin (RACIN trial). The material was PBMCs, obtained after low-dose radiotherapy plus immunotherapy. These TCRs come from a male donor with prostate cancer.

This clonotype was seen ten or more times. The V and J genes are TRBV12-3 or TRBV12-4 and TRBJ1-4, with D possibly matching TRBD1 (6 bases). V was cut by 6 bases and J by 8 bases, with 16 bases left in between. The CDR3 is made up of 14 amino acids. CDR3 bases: TGTGCCAGCAGGCCCTCAGGGGCGAGGGAAAAACTGTTTTTT. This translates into CASRPSGAREKLFF.

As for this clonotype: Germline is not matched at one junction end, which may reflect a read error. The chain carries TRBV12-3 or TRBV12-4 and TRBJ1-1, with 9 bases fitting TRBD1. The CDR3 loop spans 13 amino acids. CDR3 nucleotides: TGTGCCAGCAGAGACAGGGGGAACACTGAAGTTTTCTTT. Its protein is CASRDRGNTEVFF.